This TCR beta chain was profiled in a study of Tregs in tolerant kidney transplant recipients (dated by TCRdb to 2018 to 2020). About the full investigation: Before combined kidney and bone marrow transplantation, this study identified donor-specific regulatory T cells using TCRbeta sequencing and then followed those same cells after transplant. Several methods of expanding Tregs specific for an allogeneic donor were compared by TCRbeta repertoire sequencing in a few healthy controls.

Unstimulated Tregs (CD4+CD25+CD127-), CD4+ non-Tregs (CD4+CD25-), CD4 and CD8 cells were FACS-sorted from thawed PBMCs. Healthy control blood was obtained either as purchased buffy coats or from healthy volunteers. Healthy control blood was processed to PBMCs by Ficoll density gradient and cryopreserved, and patient PBMCs were collected before and after transplant. V gives up 6 bases and J gives up 6 bases, and the segment between their germline ends measures 20 bases. The germline V gene sets CDR1 to MGHRA and CDR2 to YSYEKL. Including the terminal cysteine and phenylalanine, the CDR3 comprises 15 residues. Here the CDR3 DNA is all that survives: 45 bases in frame from base 1. Results and caveats for the whole study, not just this receptor: Biological reproducibility was not directly assessed, although technical replication error appeared to be minimal. Because only a small number of patients were included, the study had limitations, and the results will need to be validated in larger populations as well as under other immunosuppression protocols. Expanding Tregs with activated donor B cells appeared to identify the most biologically relevant and donor-specific TCRbeta repertoire.

On this clone: It has no known antigen specificity. Base qualities are not at hand, and no much larger clone is one base apart.

For TCRbeta CDR3 sequencing, genomic DNA from the sorted cells was extracted using the QIAGEN DNeasy Blood and Tissue Kit. High-throughput TCRbeta CDR3 sequencing, which included PCR amplification with bias correction and internal controls, was done commercially through immunoSEQ. On the study's bioinformatics: Unique productive TCRbeta sequences were defined by CDR3 nucleotide sequence where primers matched, and otherwise by CDR3 amino acid sequence together with Vbeta and Jbeta genes. To correct sorting error, sequences shared between sorted populations at a frequency ratio of 2:1 or less were removed; the rest were assigned to the higher population. A sequence was defined as donor-reactive if the sequence was expanded at least 5-fold in CFSE-low cells compared with unstimulated cells and had a frequency of at least 0.01% in CFSE-low cells. Repertoire divergence was quantified by Jensen-Shannon divergence calculated from the top 100 TCRbeta sequences ranked by frequency. For samples with multiple sequencing runs, sorting error was corrected in each run separately before the runs were combined. TCRdb took over this immuneACCESS table, retaining in-frame rearrangements with V and J assigned. Such tables are incomplete; in checked studies, under half of the missing clones stem from an unresolved V gene, and the remainder is unexplained. D and trimming come from the DNA, and the V and J calls and clone size come from that table. This sample gives 80,000 to 90,000 clones in total; around 90% of them show up just once. Together, the top ten hold roughly 4.7% of the sample.

This TCR was sampled from a human donor in good health. This receptor chain uses TRBV4-1 and TRBJ1-2; perhaps TRBD1 is the D gene, with 6 bases matching. Sequencing was performed on CD8+ T cells from blood. CDR3 reads: CASRQIGDNYHGYTF. The DNA is TGCGCCAGCAGACAGATTGGGGACAACTACCATGGCTACACCTTC.